Listed below are T cell receptor beta chains from one sample, sequenced in a study of blood T cell repertoires in COVID-19. Clones were sequenced by immunoSEQ multiplex PCR, and TCRdb holds only the in-frame ones, with some missing. This repertoire shows 100,000 or so clones, 65% to 90% found once; its top ten account for less than 3.5%. Sequenced material: PBMCs or T cells enriched from blood (not recorded which). These receptors were obtained from a woman aged 45-60 years who had recovered from COVID-19. CDR3s leave out the opening cysteine and the closing phenylalanine or tryptophan. Clone size is stated in some rows and not others, as once, few, many or a class when expanded.

v_gene	abundance	CDR3aa
TRBV27	once	ASTPGTGGWNEQF
TRBV28	few	ASGGTRETQY
TRBV19	NA	ASSPRTSGSSSYNEQF
TRBV5-1	NA	ASGVRVQETQY
TRBV19	NA	ASSWGQVNTEAF
TRBV20-1	NA	SASRGGVNTEAF
TRBV24-1	once	ATSDTGANVLT
TRBV4-1	NA	ASRAYRDSLEAF
TRBV27	once	ASSLSAGGYNEQF
TRBV5-4	NA	ASSGTGGVGEKLF
TRBV28	few	ASSLFALGRISNQPQH
TRBV5-6	NA	ASSLAGTGSYEQY
TRBV30	NA	AWSVQRGGGGYT
TRBV2	NA	ASRAQGLGNQPQH
TRBV7-8	NA	ASSSATGDSRRSEQY
TRBV11-2	NA	ATMWYSGAEQY
TRBV11-3	NA	ASSLVTLAGGTGRNEQF
TRBV3-1/TRBV3-2	NA	ASSQDPGTGVKKQY
TRBV27	NA	ASSGLAGGHTGELF
TRBV5-4	NA	ASSVQVPYEQY
TRBV28	NA	ASGRGYNEKLF
TRBV4-1	NA	ASSQVAGVADTQY
TRBV13	NA	ASSPAGTDYEQY
TRBV10-3	NA	AISATGDYGYT
TRBV5-1	NA	ASSLLQDNSPLH
TRBV24-1	NA	ATSDAIRDRSTDTQY
TRBV10-3	NA	AIRDSYGYT
TRBV19	NA	ASSRQEMAF
TRBV27	NA	ASSFRIAGSYEQY
TRBV6-5	NA	ASSYSGTGVHEQY
TRBV6-6	NA	ASSYPDSPH
TRBV18	NA	ASSPQGARVDEQF
TRBV6-4	NA	AANPLRLVEGVQF
TRBV3-1/TRBV3-2	NA	ASSQRELTTNYGYT
TRBV29-1	NA	SVEGGQGVTDTQY
TRBV5-6	NA	ASSQGLAGDTDTQY
TRBV10-1	NA	ASIQQGGVGNQPQH
TRBV28	NA	ASSLVASGRGSYNEQF
TRBV28	once	ASSIAGASDTQY
TRBV27	NA	ASSLSLSPEQY
TRBV28	once	ASSAMGRGGYT
TRBV28	once	ASSSPGAGKETQY
TRBV4-1	NA	ASSPTSGYEQY